The T cell receptor beta chain described here comes from a study of cytomegalovirus exposure and HLA in healthy donors. Notes on the study in general: Follow-up analysis found HLA locus-dependent TCR association rates, highest for DRB1 and lowest for HLA-C.

For this clone: Its antigen is unknown.

PCR primers comprised 60 Vbeta and 13 Jbeta primers. Profiled with immunoSEQ multiplex PCR; TCRdb holds only in-frame clones, not every one. The data show 120,000 or so clones, with 75% to 85% seen just once and 3% to 4% held by the top ten. This clonotype was obtained from a male donor in good health and CMV-seronegative. The sequenced sample was PBMCs.

The CDR3 spells CASSEWDSSYEQYF. For the CDR3, the DNA is TGTGCCAGCAGTGAATGGGACAGCTCCTACGAGCAGTACTTC. The chain combines TRBV6-1 with TRBJ2-5, with 7 bases aligning to TRBD1. The J call is in doubt because the DNA end fits TRBJ2-7 better. The CDR3 totals 14 residues. CDR1 and CDR2 (germline): MNHNS, SASEGT.